This passage covers 23 T cell receptor beta chains from one sample sequenced in a study of OX40 agonist ivuxolimab in advanced cancers. Here immunoSEQ multiplex PCR was the method, and the copy in TCRdb shows in-frame clones only, minus some. Of roughly 61,000 clones listed, just under 90% were seen once; the top ten hold roughly 1.9%. Sequencing used CD4+ or CD8+ T cells sorted from blood, obtained in a trial of the OX40 agonist ivuxolimab. The receptor source for this set is an adult with an advanced solid tumor such as melanoma, head and neck, liver or kidney cancer.

The CDR3, as DNA: TGTGCCAGCAGCGTAGGTCGAGAGACCCAGTACTTC. Its translation is CASSVGRETQYF. The V gene is TRBV5-6, the J gene TRBJ2-5; D is unclear. The CDR3 contains 12 residues. With 4 bases removed from V and 4 bases from J, the gap between germline ends came to 8 bases. CDR1 SGHDT and CDR2 YYEEEE come from the germline V gene.

The gene calls are TRBV18 and TRBJ2-7; no definite D call. Germline CDR1 and CDR2: KGHSH and LQKENI. The CDR3 totals 15 residues. V was clipped by 5 bases and J by 2 bases, with 16 bases between them. CDR3 region: CASSIANGDTYEQYF. The CDR3 region has the DNA TGTGCCAGCTCAATCGCAAATGGAGATACCTACGAGCAGTACTTC. Based on the CDR3 plus reference TRBV18 and TRBJ2-7, the full variable domain is NAGVMQNPRHLVRRRGQEARLRCSPMKGHSHVYWYRQLPEEGLKFMVYLQKENIIDESGMPKERFSAEFPKEGPSILRIQQVVRGDSAAYFCASSIANGDTYEQYFGPGTRLTVT.

This chain joins TRBV7-2 and TRBJ2-7; perhaps TRBD1 as D (6 bases). V was clipped by 5 bases and J by 3 bases, with 14 bases between them. Germline V CDR1 and CDR2: SGHTA, FQGNSA. This CDR3 is built from 14 residues. CDR3: CASSPVDRHYEQYF. CDR3 nucleotide sequence: TGTGCCAGCAGCCCCGTCGACAGGCACTACGAGCAGTACTTC.

The chain couples TRBV6-1 to TRBJ2-7; maybe TRBD1 (6 bases). V lost 3 bases, J lost 3 bases, and 12 bases lay in between. This CDR3 has 14 residues. From germline, CDR1 is MNHNS and CDR2 SASEGT. The CDR3 protein is CASSDSRGIYEQYF. DNA of the CDR3: TGTGCCAGCAGTGACAGCAGGGGAATCTACGAGCAGTACTTC.

The J gene is TRBJ2-5, the V gene TRBV30; D is possibly TRBD2 (5 bases). The CDR3 consists of 13 residues. The ends were cut back, 4 bases at V and 8 bases at J, with 17 bases in the middle. The germline gives CDR1 GTSNPN, CDR2 SVGIG (reference sequence). The CDR3, as DNA: TGTGCCTGGAAGTCTAGCAACGTCCTAACCCAGTACTTC. It encodes CAWKSSNVLTQYF. Complete variable domain (other parts from reference TRBV30 and TRBJ2-5): SQTIHQWPATLVQPVGSPLSLECTVEGTSNPNLYWYRQAAGRGLQLLFYSVGIGQISSEVPQNLSASRPQDRQFILSSKKLLLSDSGFYLCAWKSSNVLTQYFGPGTRLLVL.

The V call is TRBV25-1, the J call TRBJ2-3; D may match TRBD1 or TRBD2 (5 bases each). There are 15 residues in the CDR3. Germline V gene sequence: CDR1 MGHDK, CDR2 SYGVNS. V was cut by 3 bases and J by 1 base, with 11 bases left in between. CDR3 region: CASSEGQGRTDTQYF. CDR3 DNA: TGTGCCAGCAGTGAGGGGCAGGGACGCACAGATACGCAGTATTTT.

The rearrangement links TRBV4-3 to TRBJ1-2; 8 bases align to TRBD1. The germline CDR1 and CDR2 sequences are LGHNA and YSLEER. V trimming: 4 bases; J trimming: 4 bases; junction bases outside the gene matches: 8. The CDR3 runs to 15 residues. The CDR3 loop is CASSPQAGGGYGYTF. In DNA, the CDR3 is TGCGCCAGCAGCCCTCAGGCAGGGGGCGGCTATGGCTACACCTTC.

The CDR3 here is CASSIGDRVWTEAFF. The CDR3 bases are TGTGCCAGTAGTATCGGGGACAGGGTTTGGACTGAAGCTTTCTTT. The J gene is TRBJ1-1, the V gene TRBV19; 9 bases agree with TRBD1. The CDR3 has 15 residues. Germline V lookup: CDR1 LNHDA, CDR2 SQIVND (reference sequence). V was pared by 3 bases and J by 5 bases, with 7 bases of the junction left unmatched.

The rearrangement links TRBV28 to TRBJ2-2; tentatively, D is TRBD2 (6 bases). The germline V gene has CDR1 MDHEN and CDR2 SYDVKM. The CDR3 length is 17 residues. V lost 2 bases to trimming and J lost 6 bases, with 19 bases between them. The CDR3 protein is CASSLVRPSTGAGELFF. DNA of the CDR3: TGTGCCAGCAGTTTAGTTCGACCTTCGACGGGAGCCGGGGAGCTGTTTTTT.

The J gene is TRBJ1-2, the V gene TRBV11-1; a possible D gene is TRBD1 (5 bases). Germline V gene sequence: CDR1 SGHAT, CDR2 FQDESV (reference sequence). The V end lost 2 bases, the J end lost 0 bases, and 7 bases lay between the germline ends. The CDR3 is made up of 14 amino acids. CDR3 nucleotide sequence: TGTGCCAGCAGCTTAAGGGGAGCTAACTATGGCTACACCTTC. It translates to CASSLRGANYGYTF.

The rearrangement joins TRBV5-8 to TRBJ2-1; D might be TRBD1 (6 bases). V dropped 3 bases and J dropped 4 bases, with 20 bases sitting between them. The germline gives CDR1 SGHTS, CDR2 YDEGEE. The CDR3 covers 17 residues. The CDR3 DNA is TGTGCCAGCAGCTCAACAGGGAACCCTCAGGATTACAATGAGCAGTTCTTC. Its translation is CASSSTGNPQDYNEQFF.

The chain links TRBV29-1 to TRBJ1-1; D gene ambiguous. Germline CDR1 and CDR2: SQVTM and ANQGSEA. Trimming pared 5 bases from V and 1 base from J, leaving 8 bases between. This CDR3 spans 12 amino acids. The CDR3 nucleotides are TGCAGCGTTTGGAACGGGAACACTGAAGCTTTCTTT. Translation gives CSVWNGNTEAFF. Combining the CDR3 with reference TRBV29-1 and TRBJ1-1 gives the whole variable domain SAVISQKPSRDICQRGTSLTIQCQVDSQVTMMFWYRQQPGQSLTLIATANQGSEATYESGFVIDKFPISRPNLTFSTLTVSNMSPEDSSIYLCSVWNGNTEAFFGQGTRLTVV.

The genes are TRBV11-2 and TRBJ2-3; tentative D call: TRBD1 (6 bases). The germline CDR1 and CDR2 sequences are SGHAT and FQNNGV. This CDR3 contains 14 residues. V lost 5 bases and J lost 5, with 14 bases in between. The CDR3 DNA is TGTGCCAGCAGCCAAGGGACATATTTAGATACGCAGTATTTT. This gives the protein CASSQGTYLDTQYF.

This chain connects TRBV7-2 to TRBJ2-3; D gene uncertain. The CDR3 sequence is 14 residues long. The V gene lost 2 bases and the J gene lost 1 base, with 7 bases spanning the gap. CDR1 is SGHTA, CDR2 FQGNSA, per germline. The chain's CDR3 is CASSLTSRTDTQYF. CDR3 sequence (DNA): TGTGCCAGCAGCTTAACGAGCCGCACAGATACGCAGTATTTT.

The rearrangement uses TRBV28 and TRBJ2-5, with TRBD1 as a possible D gene (6 bases). Germline V gives CDR1 MDHEN, CDR2 SYDVKM. CDR3 length: 14 amino acids. V lost 6 bases to trimming and J lost 4 bases, with 15 bases between them. The CDR3: CASSELGGLETQYF. CDR3 DNA: TGTGCCAGCAGCGAATTAGGGGGATTAGAGACCCAGTACTTC.

V and J are TRBV18 and TRBJ2-2, with TRBD1 identical over 8 bases. Germline V gives CDR1 KGHSH, CDR2 LQKENI. V lost 1 base and J lost 1; bases outside the gene matches: 5. The CDR3 loop spans 17 amino acids. In DNA form, the CDR3 reads TGTGCCAGCTCACCACTAACAGGGACAGGGAACACCGGGGAGCTGTTTTTT. Translated, it gives CASSPLTGTGNTGELFF.

The chain carries TRBV6-1 and TRBJ1-4; 9 bases are a match to TRBD1. Losses at the gene ends were 10 bases for V and 4 bases for J; bases not matched to a gene: 7. The CDR3 loop spans 14 amino acids. Germline values: CDR1 MNHNS, CDR2 SASEGT. CDR3 loop: CATWTGVDNEKLFF. CDR3 nucleotides: TGTGCCACCTGGACAGGGGTGGATAATGAAAAACTGTTTTTT.

This clone was detected only a few times. This chain connects TRBV6-1 to TRBJ2-7, with TRBD1 as a possible D gene (6 bases). Germline V gene lookup returns CDR1 MNHNS and CDR2 SASEGT. Trimming shortened V by 2 bases and J by 0 bases, and 11 bases separated the two germline ends. The CDR3 totals 15 residues. The CDR3 loop is CASSEIGGYSYEQYF. CDR3 bases: TGTGCCAGCAGTGAAATTGGGGGCTACTCCTACGAGCAGTACTTC.

The V gene is TRBV11-1, the J gene TRBJ1-2, with 7 positions matching TRBD1. Trimming removed 3 bases from V and 4 bases from J; junction bases left unmatched: 2. CDR1 and CDR2 (germline): SGHAT, FQDESV (reference sequence). CDR3 size: 13 residues. The CDR3 region has the DNA TGTGCCAGCAGCTTGGCAGGGGGCTATGGCTACACCTTC. Amino acids: CASSLAGGYGYTF.

The chain employs TRBV5-1 and TRBJ2-1; TRBD2 aligns across 8 bases. This CDR3 contains 17 residues. Germline V lookup: CDR1 SGHRS, CDR2 YFSETQ. J gave up 5 bases and V 2 bases, and 12 bases lay outside the gene matches. As DNA, the CDR3 is TGCGCCAGCAGCTTCCCTCCTAGCGGTAGCGGGGACAATGAGCAGTTCTTC. Encoded protein: CASSFPPSGSGDNEQFF.

This sequence joins TRBV29-1 and TRBJ1-1; D uncertain. This CDR3 is built from 13 residues. Germline CDR1 reads SQVTM; CDR2 reads ANQGSEA. Trimming took off 7 bases at V and 2 bases at J, with 14 bases between the two ends. CDR3 loop: CSGNKKDNTEAFF. The CDR3 DNA sequence: TGCAGCGGCAACAAAAAGGACAACACTGAAGCTTTCTTT. The whole variable domain, filled in from reference TRBV29-1 and TRBJ1-1, reads SAVISQKPSRDICQRGTSLTIQCQVDSQVTMMFWYRQQPGQSLTLIATANQGSEATYESGFVIDKFPISRPNLTFSTLTVSNMSPEDSSIYLCSGNKKDNTEAFFGQGTRLTVV.

By proportion, this clone is medium-sized. V is TRBV28 and J is TRBJ1-2; a possible D gene is TRBD1 (5 bases). Germline-derived CDR1 and CDR2 are MDHEN and SYDVKM. The CDR3 consists of 18 residues. V was clipped by 4 bases and J by 3 bases, with 24 bases between them. The CDR3 DNA sequence: TGTGCCAGCAGTTCCATCCACTCAGGGACCCGATTGGACTATGGCTACACCTTC. Translation: CASSSIHSGTRLDYGYTF.

The J gene is TRBJ2-3, the V gene TRBV18, with a possible D match to TRBD2 (5 bases). V was pared by 3 bases and J by 0 bases, with 13 bases between. CDR1 KGHSH and CDR2 LQKENI come from the germline V gene. This CDR3 is 16 amino acids long. As DNA, the CDR3 is TGTGCCAGCTCACCTGACCCGGGAATCAGCACAGATACGCAGTATTTT. Translation gives CASSPDPGISTDTQYF.